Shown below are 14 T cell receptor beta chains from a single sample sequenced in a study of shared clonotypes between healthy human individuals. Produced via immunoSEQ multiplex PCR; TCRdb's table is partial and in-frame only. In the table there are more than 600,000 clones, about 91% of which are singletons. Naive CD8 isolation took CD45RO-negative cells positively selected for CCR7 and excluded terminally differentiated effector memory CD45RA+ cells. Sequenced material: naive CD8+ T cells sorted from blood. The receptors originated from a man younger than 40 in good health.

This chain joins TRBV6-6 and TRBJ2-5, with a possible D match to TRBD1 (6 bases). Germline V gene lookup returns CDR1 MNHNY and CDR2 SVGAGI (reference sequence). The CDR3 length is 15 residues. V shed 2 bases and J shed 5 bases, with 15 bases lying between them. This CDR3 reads CASSYLQGSHETQYF. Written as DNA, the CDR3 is TGTGCCAGCAGTTACCTACAGGGAAGTCATGAGACCCAGTACTTC.

CDR3 sequence: CASSPLAGQGPHEQFF. CDR3 in DNA: TGTGCCAGCAGCCCCCTGGCGGGACAGGGGCCACATGAGCAGTTCTTC. The chain uses TRBV27 and TRBJ2-1; 10 nucleotides match TRBD1. CDR1 and CDR2 from the germline V gene are MNHEY and SMNVEV (reference sequence). J lost 8 bases, V lost 6 bases, and 13 bases had no gene match. CDR3 length: 16 amino acids.

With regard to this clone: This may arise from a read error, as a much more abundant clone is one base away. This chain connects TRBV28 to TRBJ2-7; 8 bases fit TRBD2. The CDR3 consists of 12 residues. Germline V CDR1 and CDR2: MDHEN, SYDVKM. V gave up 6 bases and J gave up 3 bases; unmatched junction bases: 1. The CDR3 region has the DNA TGTGCCAGCAGGGGACTAGTCTACGAGCAGTACTTC. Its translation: CASRGLVYEQYF.

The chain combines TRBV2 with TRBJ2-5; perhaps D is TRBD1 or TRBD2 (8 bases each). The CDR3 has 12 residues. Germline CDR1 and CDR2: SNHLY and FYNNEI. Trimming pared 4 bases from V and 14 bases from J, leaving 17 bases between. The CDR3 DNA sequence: TGTGCCAGCAGTGCCCGGGAGGGGACAGGTTACTTC. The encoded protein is CASSAREGTGYF. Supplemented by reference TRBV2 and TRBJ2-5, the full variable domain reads EPEVTQTPSHQVTQMGQEVILRCVPISNHLYFYWYRQILGQKVEFLVSFYNNEISEKSEIFDDQFSVERPDGSNFTLKIRSTKLEDSAMYFCASSAREGTGYFGPGTRLLVL.

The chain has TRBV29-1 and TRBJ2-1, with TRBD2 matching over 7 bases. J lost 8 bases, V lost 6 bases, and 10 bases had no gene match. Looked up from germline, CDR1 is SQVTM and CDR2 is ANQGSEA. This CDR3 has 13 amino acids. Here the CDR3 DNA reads TGCAGCGTCGCCGGGACTACAGACGATGAGCAGTTCTTC. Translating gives CSVAGTTDDEQFF.

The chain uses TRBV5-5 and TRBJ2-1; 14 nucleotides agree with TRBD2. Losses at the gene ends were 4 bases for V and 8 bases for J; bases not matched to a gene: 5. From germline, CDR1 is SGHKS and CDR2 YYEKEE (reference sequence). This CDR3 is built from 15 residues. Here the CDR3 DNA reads TGTGCCAGCAGCCGGGGACTAGCGGGAGTGGATGAGCAGTTCTTC. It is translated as CASSRGLAGVDEQFF.

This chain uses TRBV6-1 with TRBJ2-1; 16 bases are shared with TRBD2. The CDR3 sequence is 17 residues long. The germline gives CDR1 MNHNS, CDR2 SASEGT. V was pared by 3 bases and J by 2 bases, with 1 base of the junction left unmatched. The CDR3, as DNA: TGTGCCAGCAGTGACGGGACTAGCGGGAGGGCCTACAATGAGCAGTTCTTC. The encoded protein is CASSDGTSGRAYNEQFF.

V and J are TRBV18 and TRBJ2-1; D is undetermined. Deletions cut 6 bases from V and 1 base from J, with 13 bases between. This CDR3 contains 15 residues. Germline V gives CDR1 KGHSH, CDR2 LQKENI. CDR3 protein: CASSDPNTSYNEQFF. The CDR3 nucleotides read TGTGCCAGCTCCGACCCAAATACGTCCTACAATGAGCAGTTCTTC.

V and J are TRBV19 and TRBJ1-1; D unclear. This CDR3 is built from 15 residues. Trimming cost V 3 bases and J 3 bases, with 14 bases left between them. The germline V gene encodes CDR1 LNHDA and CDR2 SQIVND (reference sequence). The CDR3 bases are TGTGCCAGTAGTATGGCGGGATCCGGTCACACTGAAGCTTTCTTT. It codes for CASSMAGSGHTEAFF.

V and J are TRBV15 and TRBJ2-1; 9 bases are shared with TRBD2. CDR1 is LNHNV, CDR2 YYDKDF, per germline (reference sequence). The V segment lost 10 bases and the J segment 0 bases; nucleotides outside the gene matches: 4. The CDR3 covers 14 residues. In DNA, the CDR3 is TGTGCCATCAGTAGCGGGAGCTCCTACAATGAGCAGTTCTTC. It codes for CAISSGSSYNEQFF.

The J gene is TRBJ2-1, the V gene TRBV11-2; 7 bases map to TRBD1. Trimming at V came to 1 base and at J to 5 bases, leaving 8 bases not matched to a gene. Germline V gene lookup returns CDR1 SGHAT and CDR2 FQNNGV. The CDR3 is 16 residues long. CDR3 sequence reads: CASSLVKGGPDNEQFF. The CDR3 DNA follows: TGTGCCAGCAGCTTAGTCAAAGGGGGCCCAGACAATGAGCAGTTCTTC.

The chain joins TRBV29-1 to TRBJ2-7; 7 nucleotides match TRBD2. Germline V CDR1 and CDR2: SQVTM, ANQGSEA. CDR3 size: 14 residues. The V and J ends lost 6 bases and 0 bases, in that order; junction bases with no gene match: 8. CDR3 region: CSVRGLGGSYEQYF. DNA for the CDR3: TGCAGCGTCCGAGGACTAGGTGGCTCCTACGAGCAGTACTTC.

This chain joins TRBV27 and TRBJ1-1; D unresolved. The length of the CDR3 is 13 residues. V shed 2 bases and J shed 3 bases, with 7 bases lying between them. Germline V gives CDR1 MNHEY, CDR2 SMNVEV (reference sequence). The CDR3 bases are TGTGCCAGCAGTTTAACTGGGGACACTGAAGCTTTCTTT. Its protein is CASSLTGDTEAFF.

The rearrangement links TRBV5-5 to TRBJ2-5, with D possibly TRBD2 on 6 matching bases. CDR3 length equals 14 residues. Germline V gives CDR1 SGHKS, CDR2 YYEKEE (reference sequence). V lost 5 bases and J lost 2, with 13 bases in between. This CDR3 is CASRIWREQETQYF. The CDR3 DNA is TGTGCCAGCAGGATTTGGAGGGAGCAAGAGACCCAGTACTTC. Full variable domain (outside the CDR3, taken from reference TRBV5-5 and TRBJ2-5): DAGVTQSPTHLIKTRGQQVTLRCSPISGHKSVSWYQQVLGQGPQFIFQYYEKEERGRGNFPDRFSARQFPNYSSELNVNALLLGDSALYLCASRIWREQETQYFGPGTRLLVL.